This T cell receptor beta chain was identified during a study of control samples from healthy donors and cancer patients. Clones were read by immunoSEQ multiplex PCR, and TCRdb kept only the in-frame ones, dropping some. The sample has around 58,000 clones, approximately 95% seen once. This receptor was taken from a woman under 30 in good health. The sample consisted of blood.

The CDR3 DNA follows: TGTGCCAGTAGTATGGCAGGGGGCGTAGTACAGGGGGTGATCTACAATGAGCAGTTCTTC. Residues: CASSMAGGVVQGVIYNEQFF. The J gene is TRBJ2-1, the V gene TRBV19; TRBD1 aligns across 8 bases. Germline V gene sequence: CDR1 LNHDA, CDR2 SQIVND (reference sequence). The CDR3 is 20 amino acids. Germline trimming cut 3 bases from V and 3 bases from J; bases unmatched to any gene: 19.